This passage covers 6 T cell receptor beta chains from one sample sequenced in a study of blood T cells in healthy people across ages. Next came a second PCR, run for roughly 6 to 11 cycles, which used a sample-barcoded 5' primer along with a J-beta primer mix. TCRdb recomputed calls from the 5' RACE reads with MiXCR, one row per CDR3 protein. The sample records some 790,000 distinct CDR3 sequences, about 28% being singletons. The sequenced material came from blood. The receptors were gathered from a woman of 80 years or more in good health.

The J gene is TRBJ2-1, the V gene TRBV7-2, with 8 bases identical to TRBD2. Germline-derived CDR1 and CDR2 are SGHTA and FQGNSA. The ends lost 5 bases at V and 9 bases at J; junction bases unmatched: 6. CDR3 length: 13 residues. CDR3 sequence (DNA): TGTGCCAGCAGCCGAGACGGGGGGGGTGAGCAGTTCTTC. Translated: CASSRDGGGEQFF.

This clonotype appeared a few times. The chain couples TRBV20-1 to TRBJ1-2, with unresolved D. The CDR3 length is 12 residues. V gave up 5 bases and J gave up 3 bases, with 10 bases separating them. Germline V CDR1 and CDR2: DFQATT, SNEGSKA (reference sequence). The CDR3 here is CSAWPIDYGYTF. The DNA of the CDR3 is TGCAGTGCTTGGCCTATTGACTATGGCTACACCTTC.

This chain connects TRBV7-2 to TRBJ1-4, with D perhaps matching TRBD1 (5 bases). CDR3 length equals 15 residues. The V gene lost 2 bases and the J gene lost 4 bases, with 11 bases spanning the gap. Per germline, CDR1 SGHTA and CDR2 FQGNSA. The CDR3 nucleotides are TGTGCCAGCAGCTTAAGCCAGGGCGATAATGAAAAACTGTTTTTT. This gives the protein CASSLSQGDNEKLFF.

This clonotype occurred many times. The V and J genes are TRBV7-9 and TRBJ2-1; 7 nucleotides match TRBD1. V trimming: 3 bases; J trimming: 14 bases; junction bases outside the gene matches: 4. Germline loops: CDR1 SEHNR, CDR2 FQNEAQ (reference sequence). The CDR3 loop spans 11 amino acids. CDR3 nucleotide sequence: TGTGCCAGCAGCTTGTACAGGGGAGAGTTCTTC. Amino acids: CASSLYRGEFF.

The sample holds a few counts of this clonotype. The V and J genes are TRBV9 and TRBJ1-1, with TRBD1 as a possible D gene (6 bases). This CDR3 is 16 amino acids long. Trimming removed 0 bases at V and 4 bases at J, with 16 bases between. Germline CDR1 SGDLS, CDR2 YYNGEE. CDR3 amino acids: CASSVAGTGAITEAFF. CDR3 coding DNA: TGTGCCAGCAGCGTAGCTGGGACGGGGGCAATCACTGAAGCTTTCTTT.

Ten or more counts support this clonotype. The chain couples TRBV7-2 to TRBJ2-1, with D tentatively TRBD2 (6 bases). Trimming took off 5 bases at V and 0 bases at J, with 11 bases between the two ends. Germline CDR1 is SGHTA and CDR2 is FQGNSA. CDR3 length: 15 amino acids. CDR3 nucleotide sequence: TGTGCCAGCAGCATCCTCGGGGGCTCCTACAATGAGCAGTTCTTC. This sequence encodes CASSILGGSYNEQFF. Combining the CDR3 with reference TRBV7-2 and TRBJ2-1 gives the whole variable domain GAGVSQSPSNKVTEKGKDVELRCDPISGHTALYWYRQSLGQGLEFLIYFQGNSAPDKSGLPSDRFSAERTGGSVSTLTIQRTQQEDSAVYLCASSILGGSYNEQFFGPGTRLTVL.